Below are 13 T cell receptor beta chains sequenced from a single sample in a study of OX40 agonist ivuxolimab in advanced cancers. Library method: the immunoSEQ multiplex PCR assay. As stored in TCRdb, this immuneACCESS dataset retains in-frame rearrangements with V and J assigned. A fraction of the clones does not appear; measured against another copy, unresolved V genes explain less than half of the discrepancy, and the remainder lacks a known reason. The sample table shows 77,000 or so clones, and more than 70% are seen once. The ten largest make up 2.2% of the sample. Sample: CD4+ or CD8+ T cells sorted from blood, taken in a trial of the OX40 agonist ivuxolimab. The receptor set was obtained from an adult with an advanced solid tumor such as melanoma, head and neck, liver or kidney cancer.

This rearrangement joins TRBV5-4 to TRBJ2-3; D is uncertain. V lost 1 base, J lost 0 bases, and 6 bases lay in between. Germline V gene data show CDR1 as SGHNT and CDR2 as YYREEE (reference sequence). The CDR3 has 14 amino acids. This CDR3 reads CASSLSASTDTQYF. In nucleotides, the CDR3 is TGTGCCAGCAGCTTGTCGGCCAGCACAGATACGCAGTATTTT. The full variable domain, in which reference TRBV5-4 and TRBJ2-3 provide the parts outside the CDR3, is ETGVTQSPTHLIKTRGQQVTLRCSSQSGHNTVSWYQQALGQGPQFIFQYYREEENGRGNFPPRFSGLQFPNYSSELNVNALELDDSALYLCASSLSASTDTQYFGPGTRLTVL.

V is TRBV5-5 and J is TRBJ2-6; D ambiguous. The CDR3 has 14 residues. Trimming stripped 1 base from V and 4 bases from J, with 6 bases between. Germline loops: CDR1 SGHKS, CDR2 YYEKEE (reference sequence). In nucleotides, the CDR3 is TGTGCCAGCAGCTTGAACGGAGGGGCCAACGTCCTGACTTTC. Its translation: CASSLNGGANVLTF.

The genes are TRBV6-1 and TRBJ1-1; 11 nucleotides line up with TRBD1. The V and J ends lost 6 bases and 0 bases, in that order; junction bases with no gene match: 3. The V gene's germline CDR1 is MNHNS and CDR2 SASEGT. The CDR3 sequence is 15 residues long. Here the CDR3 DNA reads TGTGCCAGCAGCGGGACAGGGGGTATGAACACTGAAGCTTTCTTT. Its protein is CASSGTGGMNTEAFF.

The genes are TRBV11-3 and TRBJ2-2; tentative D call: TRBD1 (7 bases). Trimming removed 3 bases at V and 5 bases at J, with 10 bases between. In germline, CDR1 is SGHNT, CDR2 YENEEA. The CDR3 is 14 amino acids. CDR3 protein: CASSLPGGTGELFF. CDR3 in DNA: TGTGCCAGCAGCTTGCCAGGGGGGACCGGGGAGCTGTTTTTT.

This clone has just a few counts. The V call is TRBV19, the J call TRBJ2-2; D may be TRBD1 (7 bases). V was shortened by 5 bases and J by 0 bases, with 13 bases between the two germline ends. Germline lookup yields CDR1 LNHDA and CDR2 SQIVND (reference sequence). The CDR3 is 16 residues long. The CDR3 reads CASSRGGGANTGELFF. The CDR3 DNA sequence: TGTGCCAGTAGTCGAGGAGGGGGCGCGAACACCGGGGAGCTGTTTTTT.

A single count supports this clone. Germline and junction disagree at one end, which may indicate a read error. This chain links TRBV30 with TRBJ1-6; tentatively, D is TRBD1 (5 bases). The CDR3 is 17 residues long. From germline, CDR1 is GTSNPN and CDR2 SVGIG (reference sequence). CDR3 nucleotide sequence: TGTGCCTTGAGTAAACGGCAGGGTGGCTTGAGGGGCTCACCCCTCCACTTT. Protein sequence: CALSKRQGGLRGSPLHF.

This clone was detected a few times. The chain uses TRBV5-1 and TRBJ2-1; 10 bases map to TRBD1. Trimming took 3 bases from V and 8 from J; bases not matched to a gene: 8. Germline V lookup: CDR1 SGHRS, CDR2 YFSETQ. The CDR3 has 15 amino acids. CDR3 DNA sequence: TGCGCCAGCAGCTCGGGACAGGGGACATTCGATGAGCAGTTCTTC. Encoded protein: CASSSGQGTFDEQFF.

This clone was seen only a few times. The CDR3 spells CASSFRQGTTGYTF. CDR3 in DNA: TGTGCCAGCAGTTTCCGACAGGGGACTACTGGCTACACCTTC. The chain employs TRBV6-5 and TRBJ1-2; 8 positions agree with TRBD1. This CDR3 has 14 residues. Losses at the gene ends were 4 bases for V and 7 bases for J; bases not matched to a gene: 8. The germline V gene encodes CDR1 MNHEY and CDR2 SVGAGI.

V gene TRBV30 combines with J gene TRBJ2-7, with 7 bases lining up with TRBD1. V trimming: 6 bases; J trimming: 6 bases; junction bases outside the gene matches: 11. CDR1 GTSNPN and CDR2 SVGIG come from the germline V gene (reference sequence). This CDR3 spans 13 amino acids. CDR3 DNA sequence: TGTGCCTGTCAGACAGGGATCTCTCTCGAGCAGTACTTC. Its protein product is CACQTGISLEQYF.

Here the CDR3 DNA reads TGTGCCAGCAGTGAAACGTGGGGGATCAGCGGCGAGCAGTTCTTC. Translating it yields CASSETWGISGEQFF. This rearrangement joins TRBV6-4 to TRBJ2-1; D is perhaps TRBD1 or TRBD2 (5 bases each). The CDR3 runs 15 residues. In germline, CDR1 is MRHNA, CDR2 SNTAGT. Trimming took off 3 bases at V and 10 bases at J, with 19 bases between the two ends.

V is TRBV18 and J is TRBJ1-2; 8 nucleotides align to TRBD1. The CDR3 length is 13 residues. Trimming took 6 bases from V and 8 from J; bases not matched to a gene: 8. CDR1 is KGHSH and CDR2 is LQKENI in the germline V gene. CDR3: CASSPTGGEGYTF. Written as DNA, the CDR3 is TGTGCCAGCTCGCCCACAGGGGGAGAGGGCTACACCTTC.

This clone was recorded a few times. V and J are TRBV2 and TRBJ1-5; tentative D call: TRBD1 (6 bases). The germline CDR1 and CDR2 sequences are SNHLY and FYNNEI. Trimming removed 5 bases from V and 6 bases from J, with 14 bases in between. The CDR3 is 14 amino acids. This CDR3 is CASSPVGGPQPQHF. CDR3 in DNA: TGTGCCAGCAGTCCGGTAGGGGGGCCTCAGCCCCAGCATTTT.

Here the CDR3 reads CASSWPGLGGRSEQFF. The CDR3 bases are TGTGCCAGCAGTTGGCCGGGACTAGGAGGTAGGAGTGAGCAGTTCTTC. The V call is TRBV5-4, the J call TRBJ2-1, with 8 bases fitting TRBD2. The germline gives CDR1 SGHNT, CDR2 YYREEE (reference sequence). Trimming removed 5 bases from V and 9 bases from J; junction bases left unmatched: 16. The CDR3 has 16 residues. Full variable domain (remainder filled in from reference TRBV5-4 and TRBJ2-1): ETGVTQSPTHLIKTRGQQVTLRCSSQSGHNTVSWYQQALGQGPQFIFQYYREEENGRGNFPPRFSGLQFPNYSSELNVNALELDDSALYLCASSWPGLGGRSEQFFGPGTRLTVL.